What follows are 4 T cell receptor beta chains derived from one specimen sequenced in a study of cytomegalovirus exposure and HLA in healthy donors. PCR was performed using 60 Vbeta and 13 Jbeta primers. The protocol was immunoSEQ multiplex PCR, while the TCRdb copy is restricted to in-frame clones and leaves out a portion. The sample holds over 150,000 clones, 75% to 90% seen once. Specimen: PBMCs. The receptors derive from a boy under 18 in good health and CMV-seronegative.

This clone was observed once. This rearrangement joins TRBV12-5 to TRBJ2-5; 13 bases line up with TRBD2. CDR3 length: 15 amino acids. Germline V gene lookup returns CDR1 LGHNT and CDR2 FRNRAP. The V gene end was trimmed by 5 bases and the J gene end by 4 bases; junction bases not matched to a gene: 4. The CDR3 region is CASGPGLAGSETQYF. CDR3 sequence (DNA): TGTGCTAGTGGTCCGGGACTAGCGGGGTCAGAGACCCAGTACTTC.

The J gene is TRBJ1-2, the V gene TRBV19, with D tentatively TRBD1 (5 bases). Trimming removed 6 bases from V and 0 bases from J, with 14 bases in between. Looked up from germline, CDR1 is LNHDA and CDR2 is SQIVND (reference sequence). CDR3 size: 15 residues. The CDR3 loop is CASRPTGFPNYGYTF. CDR3 nucleotides: TGTGCCAGTAGGCCTACAGGATTTCCTAACTATGGCTACACCTTC.

J is TRBJ2-3 and V is TRBV6-4; TRBD2 might be the D (6 bases). V was trimmed by 0 bases and J by 4 bases, leaving 14 bases between them. CDR3 length: 16 amino acids. The V gene's germline CDR1 is MRHNA and CDR2 SNTAGT. CDR3 region: CASSDSGGARADTQYF. The CDR3, as DNA: TGTGCCAGCAGTGACTCTGGAGGGGCACGGGCAGATACGCAGTATTTT.

The rearrangement links TRBV9 to TRBJ1-2; the match to TRBD1 covers 9 bases. The CDR3 totals 15 residues. The germline gives CDR1 SGDLS, CDR2 YYNGEE. Unmatched junction bases numbered 8, after V lost 3 bases and J lost 5 bases. The CDR3 reads CASSANPGQGYGYTF. DNA of the CDR3: TGTGCCAGCAGCGCGAACCCGGGACAGGGTTATGGCTACACCTTC.